Presented here are 9 T cell receptor beta chains from one specimen sequenced in a study of cytomegalovirus exposure and HLA in healthy donors. Generated by immunoSEQ multiplex PCR, the TCRdb table keeps only in-frame clones and is missing some. The sample gives about 130,000 clones, approximately 82% of which show up once; 30% is in the top ten. The sample comprised PBMCs. Source of these receptors: a man aged 30 to 39 in good health and CMV-seropositive.

This sequence joins TRBV27 and TRBJ1-4; TRBD1 is a possible D gene (5 bases). The CDR3 runs to 15 residues. Trimming took off 6 bases at V and 7 bases at J, with 18 bases between the two ends. Germline CDR1 reads MNHEY; CDR2 reads SMNVEV (reference sequence). This CDR3 is CASRKGGARGEKLFF. CDR3 bases: TGTGCCAGCAGGAAGGGCGGGGCTCGAGGTGAAAAACTGTTTTTT.

A few counts support this clone. The chain is built from TRBV10-3 and TRBJ1-3; D ambiguous. The CDR3 covers 14 residues. V was trimmed by 4 bases and J by 1 base, leaving 8 bases between them. Germline V gene lookup returns CDR1 ENHRY and CDR2 SYGVKD. CDR3 sequence: CAISAAESGNTIYF. In nucleotides, the CDR3 is TGTGCCATCAGTGCGGCGGAGTCTGGAAACACCATATATTTT.

V gene TRBV9 combines with J gene TRBJ1-2; tentative D call: TRBD1 (6 bases). Germline V gene sequence: CDR1 SGDLS, CDR2 YYNGEE. The CDR3 extends over 16 amino acids. Trimming removed 0 bases from V and 5 bases from J, with 17 bases in between. The CDR3 protein is CASSVDFQGPGYGYTF. The DNA of the CDR3 is TGTGCCAGCAGCGTAGACTTTCAGGGGCCGGGGTATGGCTACACCTTC. Variable domain in full (rest from reference TRBV9 and TRBJ1-2): DSGVTQTPKHLITATGQRVTLRCSPRSGDLSVYWYQQSLDQGLQFLIQYYNGEERAKGNILERFSAQQFPDLHSELNLSSLELGDSALYFCASSVDFQGPGYGYTFGSGTRLTVV.

The chain employs TRBV18 and TRBJ2-7; 8 bases agree with TRBD1. V was pared by 3 bases and J by 2 bases, with 3 bases of the junction left unmatched. The CDR3 loop spans 14 amino acids. The germline V gene encodes CDR1 KGHSH and CDR2 LQKENI. The CDR3 DNA reads TGTGCCAGCTCACCGGACAGGGCGGCCTACGAGCAGTACTTC. Its translation is CASSPDRAAYEQYF.

The CDR3 coding sequence is TGTGCCAGCAGCTTGGCGTGGAACACTGAAGCTTTCTTT. This gives the protein CASSLAWNTEAFF. This chain joins TRBV5-4 and TRBJ1-1; D ambiguous. This CDR3 region has 13 residues. Per germline, CDR1 SGHNT and CDR2 YYREEE (reference sequence). Trimming shortened V by 0 bases and J by 1 base, and 4 bases separated the two germline ends.

The chain has TRBV7-9 and TRBJ1-2; 8 nucleotides align to TRBD1. From germline, CDR1 is SEHNR and CDR2 FQNEAQ (reference sequence). V shed 5 bases, J shed 3 bases, and the junction held 8 bases outside the gene matches. There are 15 residues in the CDR3. The CDR3: CASSLGQGLDYGYTF. The DNA for the CDR3 is TGTGCCAGCAGCCTCGGACAGGGTCTGGACTATGGCTACACCTTC.

The rearrangement uses TRBV30 and TRBJ1-2; TRBD1 matches 12 bases. V was clipped by 4 bases and J by 8 bases; unmatched bases: 11. Germline V gives CDR1 GTSNPN, CDR2 SVGIG (reference sequence). This CDR3 is 15 amino acids long. The CDR3 is CAWINPGQGAPGYTF. The CDR3 DNA reads TGTGCCTGGATTAACCCGGGACAGGGGGCGCCCGGCTACACCTTC.

This clone has a single count. The chain recombines TRBV6-6 with TRBJ1-4; no clear D. The CDR3 spans 11 residues. CDR1 and CDR2 from the germline V gene are MNHNY and SVGAGI (reference sequence). V lost 5 bases and J 5 bases, leaving 3 bases between the germline ends. CDR3 sequence reads: CASSINEKLFF. The CDR3 DNA reads TGTGCCAGCAGTATAAATGAAAAACTGTTTTTT.

The CDR3 DNA sequence: TGTGCCAGCAGCTTTGGGCTAGCGGGCCTCTACGAGCAGTACTTC. It yields the protein CASSFGLAGLYEQYF. This rearrangement joins TRBV11-2 to TRBJ2-7, with 8 positions matching TRBD2. V dropped 3 bases and J dropped 3; count of bases not matched to a gene: 7. Germline CDR1 SGHAT, CDR2 FQNNGV. This CDR3 region has 15 residues.